This T cell receptor beta chain was identified during a study of shared clonotypes between healthy human individuals. Study summary: Donors, aged 18 to 49, were two women and a few men. Study-wide results and caveats: Despite large depth, rarefaction showed incomplete sorted-subset sequencing. Sharing across several donors was seen in 4% to 6.5% of naive CD4 clonotypes.

Concerning this clone: Its antigen is unidentified.

An assay was performed, and its level was deep. Only in-frame clones appear in the TCRdb table, and some are missing; sequencing was by immunoSEQ multiplex PCR. The table includes approximately 1.5 million clones, around 98% detected once. There are 16 residues in the CDR3. The germline CDR1 and CDR2 sequences are MNHEY and SMNVEV (reference sequence). The junction had 10 bases not matched to a gene; V was cut back by 4 bases and J by 7 bases. The sample taken for sequencing was naive CD4+ T cells sorted from blood. Regarding subset: CD45RA+ positively selected. The sequence derives from a man aged 25-45 years in good health. This sequence joins TRBV27 and TRBJ2-3, with 11 nucleotides matching TRBD2. The CDR3 DNA reads TGTGCCAGCAGTTCCCCACTAGCGGGAGTCGTCTATACGCAGTATTTT. Amino acids: CASSSPLAGVVYTQYF.